The 11 T cell receptor beta chains below come from one sample, sequenced in a study of Ad26.COV2.S vaccination and SARS-CoV-2 variants. Libraries were prepared by immunoSEQ multiplex PCR; TCRdb keeps only in-frame clonotypes and omits some of them. The sample includes roughly 350,000 clones, about 87% of them seen just once. The treatment denotes: roughly 19 received Ad26.COV2.S at low or high dose, single or two shots; 5 received placebo; per-sample allocation not given. It was on day 63 after the first vaccine or placebo injection that samples were taken. Sequencing was performed on peripheral blood, taken in a trial of Ad26.COV2.S vaccine versus placebo. These receptors were collected from a person aged 18-65 years who received the Ad26.COV2.S COVID-19 vaccine or a placebo.

CDR3 region: CATGGQGNGELFF. The CDR3 nucleotides read TGTGCCACCGGGGGACAGGGAAACGGGGAGCTGTTTTTT. The chain links TRBV24-1 to TRBJ2-2, with 9 bases matching TRBD1. This CDR3 contains 13 residues. Losses at the gene ends were 9 bases for V and 7 bases for J; bases not matched to a gene: 5. Per germline, CDR1 KGHDR and CDR2 SFDVKD.

V and J are TRBV11-2 and TRBJ2-7; TRBD1 is a possible D gene (5 bases). The CDR3 is 15 residues long. V was shortened by 1 base and J by 0 bases, with 10 bases between the two germline ends. CDR1 and CDR2 (germline): SGHAT, FQNNGV. The CDR3, as DNA: TGTGCCAGCAGCTTAGGACAGACGAGCTCCTACGAGCAGTACTTC. Translation gives CASSLGQTSSYEQYF.

The chain is built from TRBV5-1 and TRBJ2-3, with D perhaps matching TRBD1 (5 bases). Trimming stripped 1 base from V and 6 bases from J, with 15 bases between. CDR3 size: 15 residues. Germline CDR1 is SGHRS and CDR2 is YFSETQ. The CDR3 DNA follows: TGCGCCAGCAGCTTGACAGGATCCCAGAGCGATACGCAGTATTTT. Its protein is CASSLTGSQSDTQYF.

Remarks on this clone: This specimen includes other DNA sequences encoding the same CDR3. J is TRBJ1-1 and V is TRBV9, with D perhaps matching TRBD1 (5 bases). Trimming cost V 2 bases and J 4 bases, with 9 bases left between them. Germline V lookup: CDR1 SGDLS, CDR2 YYNGEE. This CDR3 region has 13 residues. The CDR3 loop reads CASSVRGGTEAFF. The CDR3 region has the DNA TGTGCCAGCAGCGTTCGGGGGGGCACTGAAGCTTTCTTT.

The genes are TRBV5-4 and TRBJ2-5; 7 bases align to TRBD2. The germline V gene encodes CDR1 SGHNT and CDR2 YYREEE (reference sequence). The CDR3 has 17 amino acids. V lost 0 bases, J lost 6 bases, and 14 bases stayed unmatched. CDR3 DNA sequence: TGTGCCAGCAGCTTGGCGTCTGGGAGGGGCGATGGGAAGACCCAGTACTTC. This encodes CASSLASGRGDGKTQYF. Full variable domain (rest looked up from reference TRBV5-4 and TRBJ2-5): ETGVTQSPTHLIKTRGQQVTLRCSSQSGHNTVSWYQQALGQGPQFIFQYYREEENGRGNFPPRFSGLQFPNYSSELNVNALELDDSALYLCASSLASGRGDGKTQYFGPGTRLLVL.

The chain recombines TRBV28 with TRBJ2-1, with D possibly TRBD2 on 6 matching bases. Germline values: CDR1 MDHEN, CDR2 SYDVKM. Trimming pared 4 bases from V and 5 bases from J, leaving 9 bases between. The length of the CDR3 is 13 residues. The CDR3 sequence: CASSSGTDNEQFF. For the CDR3, the DNA is TGTGCCAGCAGTTCCGGGACTGACAATGAGCAGTTCTTC.

The rearrangement links TRBV2 to TRBJ2-2; possible D gene TRBD2, 6 bases. Germline CDR1 reads SNHLY; CDR2 reads FYNNEI. This CDR3 is 16 amino acids long. V lost 0 bases and J 4 bases, leaving 12 bases between the germline ends. The CDR3 loop is CASSEAGGVSTGELFF. CDR3 in DNA: TGTGCCAGCAGTGAAGCGGGGGGTGTTAGCACCGGGGAGCTGTTTTTT.

In this sample, this clone turned up once. The identical CDR3 is also encoded by other nucleotide sequences in the sample. The CDR3, as DNA: TGTGCCAGCAGTTTATCGGGTGAAAAACTGTTTTTT. This translates into CASSLSGEKLFF. The chain combines TRBV27 with TRBJ1-4; the D is unclear. Germline V lookup: CDR1 MNHEY, CDR2 SMNVEV (reference sequence). Between the trimmed V and J ends, which lost 0 bases and 7 bases, there was a span of 3 bases. CDR3 size: 12 residues.

This clone was seen just once. The chain links TRBV6-2 or TRBV6-3 to TRBJ2-1, with TRBD1 matching 7 bases. CDR3 length: 14 residues. V was clipped by 4 bases and J by 4 bases; unmatched bases: 4. Germline CDR1 is MNHEY and CDR2 is SVGEGT. The CDR3 DNA is TGTGCCAGCAGTTGGACAGGAATATACAATGAGCAGTTCTTC. It codes for CASSWTGIYNEQFF.

The chain combines TRBV30 with TRBJ2-1; 10 nucleotides align to TRBD1. The CDR3 is made up of 16 amino acids. Germline assignment: CDR1 GTSNPN and CDR2 SVGIG (reference sequence). Trimming removed 5 bases from V and 2 bases from J; junction bases left unmatched: 9. The CDR3 region is CAWGTLGQGAYNEQFF. The CDR3 DNA is TGTGCCTGGGGCACCCTCGGACAGGGGGCCTACAATGAGCAGTTCTTC.

The V gene is TRBV7-9, the J gene TRBJ2-7; 7 bases are a match to TRBD1. Germline V lookup: CDR1 SEHNR, CDR2 FQNEAQ (reference sequence). The CDR3 extends over 17 amino acids. Unmatched junction bases numbered 13, after V lost 0 bases and J lost 5 bases. Here the CDR3 reads CASSLARVGTDANEQYF. CDR3 nucleotide sequence: TGTGCCAGCAGCTTAGCGAGAGTAGGGACAGACGCTAACGAGCAGTACTTC.